This is a list of T cell receptor beta chains from one sample in a study of T cells in Graves' hyperthyroidism and ophthalmopathy. MiXCR, applied by TCRdb to the multiplex PCR reads, yields one record per CDR3 protein. The data contain a few hundred thousand distinct CDR3 sequences, 40% to 50% of them singletons. The source material was peripheral blood or thyroid tissue (not recorded which). All receptors come from an adult woman with Graves' disease, either hyperthyroidism or ophthalmopathy (not recorded which). The CDR3 runs from the conserved cysteine through the conserved F or W. A D gene is named only where the DNA matches it firmly. Clone size is given for some rows only: seen once, a few or many times, or a class if the clone is expanded.

j_call | d_call | clone_size | cdr3_length | v_call | cdr3_nt | cdr3_aa
TRBJ1-1 | - | - | 12 | TRBV6-2/TRBV6-3 | TGTGCCAGCAGTTACGGGTCCGCTGAAGCTTTCTTT | CASSYGSAEAFF
TRBJ2-7 | TRBD2 | - | 17 | TRBV5-1 | TGCGCCAGCAGTTCGGGACTAGCGGGAGAGTTTTCTCAGGAGCAGTACTTC | CASSSGLAGEFSQEQYF
TRBJ1-4 | - | many | 10 | TRBV25-1 | TGTGCCAGCGCAACAGGCGGACTGTTTTTT | CASATGGLFF
TRBJ1-3 | - | many | 16 | TRBV7-3 | TGTGCCAGCAGCTTAGACCCTCCGGGCTCTGGAAACACCATATATTTT | CASSLDPPGSGNTIYF
TRBJ2-5 | TRBD1 | - | 13 | TRBV7-6 | TGTGCCAGAAAGACAGGGGGAAGTCAGCCCCAGTACTTC | CARKTGGSQPQYF
TRBJ2-5 | - | - | 12 | TRBV19 | TGTGCCAGTAGTAAGGGAAGGGGGACCCAGTACTTC | CASSKGRGTQYF
TRBJ2-2 | - | - | 14 | TRBV7-2 | TGTGCCAGCAGCTTAGCGCATTTGGCCAGGGAGCTGTTTTTT | CASSLAHLARELFF
TRBJ2-2 | TRBD2 | - | 16 | TRBV7-2 | TGTGCCAGCAGCGTAATGGGACTAGCGACAGCCGGGGAGCTGTTTTTT | CASSVMGLATAGELFF
TRBJ1-1 | - | few | 12 | TRBV5-1 | TGCGCCAGCAGGTCCCCGAACACTGAAGCTTTCTTT | CASRSPNTEAFF
TRBJ2-7 | - | many | 13 | TRBV7-2 | TGTGCCAGCAGCTCCCCGTCAGCAGGCGAGCAGTACTTC | CASSSPSAGEQYF
TRBJ1-1 | - | few | 10 | TRBV29-1 | TGCAGCGTTGCAGGGACAGAAGCTTTCTTT | CSVAGTEAFF
TRBJ2-2 | - | - | 14 | TRBV19 | TGTGCCAGTAGTATAGCTTCCACTACCGGGGAGCTGTTTTTT | CASSIASTTGELFF
TRBJ2-5 | - | few | 13 | TRBV3-1 | TGTGCCAGCAGCCCTAGGGACTGGGAGACCCAGTACTTC | CASSPRDWETQYF
TRBJ1-1 | TRBD1 | - | 11 | TRBV7-9 | TGTGCCAGCAGCCAAAGACAGGGGGCTTTCTTT | CASSQRQGAFF
TRBJ1-5 | TRBD1 | many | 15 | TRBV20-1 | TGCAGTGCTAGCCCCACGACAGGGGGTAATCAGCCCCAGCATTTT | CSASPTTGGNQPQHF
TRBJ1-5 | TRBD1 | - | 16 | TRBV7-2 | TGTGCCAGCAGCGACCGGACAGGGATTAGCAATCAGCCCCAGCATTTT | CASSDRTGISNQPQHF
TRBJ2-2 | - | many | 12 | TRBV10-3 | TGTGCCATCCGAGTCGGGACCGGGGAGCTGTTTTTT | CAIRVGTGELFF
TRBJ2-5 | - | few | 14 | TRBV27 | TGTGCCAGCAGTCTCACAAGCTTCGCGGAGACCCAGTACTTC | CASSLTSFAETQYF
TRBJ2-5 | - | many | 13 | TRBV29-1 | TGCAGCGTTGAAGGGGGCATTACGGAGACCCAGTACTTC | CSVEGGITETQYF
TRBJ1-2 | TRBD1 | many | 16 | TRBV29-1 | TGCAGCGTTGAAAGGGGTTCGGCAGGGGGCGCGACCGGCTACACCTTC | CSVERGSAGGATGYTF
TRBJ2-5 | TRBD2 | many | 16 | TRBV9 | TGTGCCAGCAGCGTAGCGGCGAGCGGGGGAGGAGAGACCCAGTACTTC | CASSVAASGGGETQYF
TRBJ1-4 | TRBD1 | many | 16 | TRBV5-1 | TGCGCCAGCAGCTTGACCCCGGGGACAGCTAATGAAAAACTGTTTTTT | CASSLTPGTANEKLFF
TRBJ1-2 | - | few | 11 | TRBV10-3 | TGTGCCATCCGACAGGACTCTGGAAACACCTTC | CAIRQDSGNTF
TRBJ1-1 | - | few | 15 | TRBV6-2/TRBV6-3 | TGTGCCAGCAGTCAGAGGGACAATAAGAACACTGAAGCTTTCTTT | CASSQRDNKNTEAFF
TRBJ1-5 | - | - | 17 | TRBV7-8 | TGTGCCAGCAGCTTACGGGCTAGCGGGAGAATAAGGGAGACCCAGCATTTT | CASSLRASGRIRETQHF
TRBJ1-2 | - | - | 12 | TRBV25-1 | TGTGCCAGCAGTGATCTTGGCTATGGCTACACCTTC | CASSDLGYGYTF
TRBJ1-3 | TRBD1 | many | 17 | TRBV5-1 | TGCGCCAGCAGCTTGGTGTCGGGACAGTTCTCTGGAAACACCATATATTTT | CASSLVSGQFSGNTIYF
TRBJ2-5 | TRBD2 | - | 14 | TRBV4-3 | TGCGCCAGCAGCCAGACCGGGACTAGCGGGAGTTTATACTTC | CASSQTGTSGSLYF
TRBJ1-4 | TRBD1 | - | 17 | TRBV6-9 | TGTGCCAGCAGGGCTTCGGGACAGGCGTCCATTAATGAAAAACTGTTTTTT | CASRASGQASINEKLFF
TRBJ1-1 | - | many | 14 | TRBV5-1 | TGCGCCAGCAGCTTGGACAGTTATCTTTTTGAAGCTTTCTTT | CASSLDSYLFEAFF
TRBJ2-2 | - | - | 13 | TRBV9 | TGTGCCAGCAGCGTTGTGGGCGCCGGGGAGCTGTCTTTT | CASSVVGAGELSF
TRBJ1-5 | TRBD1 | - | 15 | TRBV7-9 | TGTGCCAGCAGCCAGGGACAGGGGCCCAATCAGCCCCAGCATTTT | CASSQGQGPNQPQHF
TRBJ1-1 | - | many | 14 | TRBV3-1 | TGTGCCAGCACCAACAGAGGGGCATACACTGAAGCTTTCTTT | CASTNRGAYTEAFF
TRBJ1-5 | TRBD1 | many | 14 | TRBV19 | TGTGCCAGTAGCCGGGACAGGGGGCGCGGGCCCCAGCATTTT | CASSRDRGRGPQHF
TRBJ2-7 | - | - | 11 | TRBV7-9 | TGTGCCAGCAAGGCCAACGGGGAGCTGTACTTC | CASKANGELYF
TRBJ2-1 | TRBD2 | - | 14 | TRBV10-3 | TGTGCCATCAGTGATCTAGCGGGGGAGGAGACCCAGTTCTTC | CAISDLAGEETQFF
TRBJ2-7 | - | many | 14 | TRBV5-1 | TGCGCCAGCAGCTTGGGGGGGGACAGCCACGAGCAGTACTTC | CASSLGGDSHEQYF
TRBJ1-1 | - | many | 13 | TRBV20-1 | TGCAGTGCTAGACTCGCAGGGGAGACTGAAGCTTTCTTT | CSARLAGETEAFF
TRBJ2-2 | TRBD1 | many | 18 | TRBV7-8 | TGTGCCAGCAGCATACGATATGGACAGGAATTCTTGACCGGGGAGCTGTTTTTT | CASSIRYGQEFLTGELFF
TRBJ1-1 | TRBD1 | - | 14 | TRBV10-2 | TGCGCCAGCAGTGTGCAGGGGGCCGACACTGAAGCTTTCTTT | CASSVQGADTEAFF
TRBJ2-7 | - | - | 14 | TRBV5-1 | TGCGCCGGCAGCTTGGCAGGGACCTCCTACGAGCAGTACTTC | CAGSLAGTSYEQYF
TRBJ1-3 | - | many | 18 | TRBV11-2 | TGTGCCAGCAGCCCCCTAGGATCGACAGGACGGGCTGGAAACACCATATATTTT | CASSPLGSTGRAGNTIYF
TRBJ2-2 | - | - | 13 | TRBV7-8 | TGTGCCAGCAGCCCGACGGGGTCCGGGGAGCTGTTTTTT | CASSPTGSGELFF
TRBJ1-2 | TRBD1 | - | 13 | TRBV29-1 | TGCAGCGTACCCAGGACAGGGAAATATGGCTACACCTTC | CSVPRTGKYGYTF
TRBJ1-2 | TRBD1 | - | 17 | TRBV6-1 | TGTGCCAGCACCCTCGGACAGGGGCTTAACCTAATTTATGGCTACACCTTC | CASTLGQGLNLIYGYTF
TRBJ1-1 | TRBD1 | few | 16 | TRBV3-1 | TGTGCCAGCAGCCAAGATCGAGGACAGGGTACAAACTTGGCTTTCTTT | CASSQDRGQGTNLAFF
TRBJ1-2 | - | few | 11 | TRBV7-2 | TGTGCCAGCAGTTTACAGGTCGGCTACACCTTC | CASSLQVGYTF
TRBJ1-1 | TRBD1 | many | 13 | TRBV29-1 | TGCAGCGTTTCCAGGGGGCCGAACACTGAAGCTTTCTTT | CSVSRGPNTEAFF
TRBJ1-6 | TRBD1 | - | 15 | TRBV5-1 | TGCGCCAGCAGCCCGGGACAGGGCGTCAATTCACCCCTCCACTTT | CASSPGQGVNSPLHF
TRBJ2-5 | TRBD1 | - | 15 | TRBV20-1 | TGCAGTGCTAGGGCGGGACAGGGCTACAATCAGCCCCAGTACTTC | CSARAGQGYNQPQYF
TRBJ1-1 | - | - | 15 | TRBV10-3 | TGTGCCATCAGTTGGGGGGGGCAAAAGGGGACTGAAGCTTTCTTT | CAISWGGQKGTEAFF
TRBJ2-5 | - | - | 14 | TRBV7-6 | TGTGCCAGCAGCTTAGCTTCCGGGGACCGGCCCCAGTACTTC | CASSLASGDRPQYF
TRBJ2-7 | TRBD1 | - | 14 | TRBV29-1 | TGCAGCGCTACCGCCGGGACAGGGATCTACGAGCAGTACTTC | CSATAGTGIYEQYF
TRBJ2-1 | TRBD2 | once | 14 | TRBV7-6 | TGTGCCAGCAGCTTTCTAGCGGACTACAATGAGCAGTTCTTC | CASSFLADYNEQFF
TRBJ1-2 | TRBD1 | - | 17 | TRBV7-9 | TGTGCCAGCAGCTTATCTGCCAGGGGGCTTGGGAACTATGGCTACACCTTC | CASSLSARGLGNYGYTF